This T cell receptor beta chain emerged from a study of cytomegalovirus exposure and HLA in healthy donors. Details on this clone: The antigen remains unidentified.

General observations from the study: TCR beta sequences numbering under 20,000 were associated with HLA alleles at 0.05 false discovery rate in a later analysis. CMV serostatus stood as the only immune exposure information on hand. Highly shared sequence variants in one cluster were likely a sequencing artifact.

PCR employed 60 Vbeta and 13 Jbeta primers. TCRdb's copy holds only in-frame clones and misses some; the assay was immunoSEQ multiplex PCR. The table has about 190,000 clones, more than 70% seen once. The origin of this receptor is a boy aged 5-17 years in good health and CMV-seronegative. The sequenced sample consisted of PBMCs.

This CDR3 reads CASLYSGSYEQYF. The CDR3 nucleotides read TGTGCCAGCCTCTATAGCGGCTCCTACGAGCAGTACTTC. The J gene is TRBJ2-7, the V gene TRBV28, with TRBD2 as a possible D gene (6 bases). This CDR3 has 13 residues. V shed 8 bases and J shed 0 bases, with 11 bases lying between them. Germline values: CDR1 MDHEN, CDR2 SYDVKM.